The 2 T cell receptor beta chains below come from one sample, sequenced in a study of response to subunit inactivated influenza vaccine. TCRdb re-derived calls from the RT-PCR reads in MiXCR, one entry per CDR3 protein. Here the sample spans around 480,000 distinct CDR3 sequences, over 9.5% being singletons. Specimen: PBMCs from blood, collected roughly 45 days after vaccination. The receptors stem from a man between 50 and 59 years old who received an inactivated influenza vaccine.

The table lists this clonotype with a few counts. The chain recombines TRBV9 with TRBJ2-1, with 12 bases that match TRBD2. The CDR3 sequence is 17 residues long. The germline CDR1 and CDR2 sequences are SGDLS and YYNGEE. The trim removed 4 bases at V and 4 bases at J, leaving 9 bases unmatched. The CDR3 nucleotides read TGTGCCAGCAGCTCGGAAGGACTAGCGGGACTATACAATGAGCAGTTCTTC. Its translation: CASSSEGLAGLYNEQFF.

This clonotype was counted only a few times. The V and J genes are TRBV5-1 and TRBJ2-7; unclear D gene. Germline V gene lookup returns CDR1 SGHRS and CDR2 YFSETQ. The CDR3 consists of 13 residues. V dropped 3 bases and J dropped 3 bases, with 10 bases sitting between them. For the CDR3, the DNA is TGCGCCAGCAGCTGGAACTGGGGCTACGAGCAGTACTTC. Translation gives CASSWNWGYEQYF.